Below, 24 T cell receptor beta chains from the same sample are listed, as sequenced in a study of cytomegalovirus exposure and HLA in healthy donors. Primers: 60 Vbeta forward and 13 Jbeta reverse. Measured with immunoSEQ multiplex PCR; TCRdb has only the in-frame clones, and not every one. The sample carries some 150,000 clones, almost 80% recorded once. The material sequenced was PBMCs. The receptors stem from a male donor in good health and CMV-seronegative.

The rearrangement links TRBV28 to TRBJ2-1; maybe TRBD2 (5 bases). V was trimmed by 5 bases and J by 6 bases, leaving 14 bases between them. Germline CDR1 reads MDHEN; CDR2 reads SYDVKM. CDR3 length: 14 amino acids. The CDR3 sequence is CASSLLASPNEQFF. The CDR3 bases are TGTGCCAGCAGTCTATTAGCGTCGCCCAATGAGCAGTTCTTC.

The J gene is TRBJ2-3, the V gene TRBV19; 7 bases are a match to TRBD2. CDR1 and CDR2 from the germline V gene are LNHDA and SQIVND (reference sequence). The CDR3 loop spans 15 amino acids. The V segment lost 3 bases and the J segment 0 bases; nucleotides outside the gene matches: 3. This chain's CDR3 is CASSILAASTDTQYF. Written as DNA, the CDR3 is TGTGCCAGTAGTATCCTAGCGGCCAGCACAGATACGCAGTATTTT.

The V gene is TRBV5-6, the J gene TRBJ2-3; 14 bases match TRBD2. The CDR3 sequence is 15 residues long. Losses at the gene ends were 3 bases for V and 7 bases for J; bases not matched to a gene: 4. Per germline, CDR1 SGHDT and CDR2 YYEEEE. CDR3 in DNA: TGTGCCAGCAGCTCCGGGACTAGCGGGGGAAATACGCAGTATTTT. Encoded protein: CASSSGTSGGNTQYF.

The V and J genes are TRBV7-9 and TRBJ2-4, with TRBD2 matching over 12 bases. This CDR3 region has 17 residues. The V gene's germline CDR1 is SEHNR and CDR2 FQNEAQ (reference sequence). V shed 2 bases and J 7 bases; nucleotides not matched to a gene: 9. CDR3 DNA: TGTGCCAGCAGCTTATTGGCTAGCGGGGGGGCCGGGAACATTCAGTACTTC. Residues: CASSLLASGGAGNIQYF.

The chain carries TRBV6-1 and TRBJ1-1; 10 bases fit TRBD1. The V gene's germline CDR1 is MNHNS and CDR2 SASEGT. V was pared by 4 bases and J by 5 bases, with 1 base of the junction left unmatched. The CDR3 length is 13 residues. The CDR3 nucleotides read TGTGCCAGCAGTGTGGACAGGGGGACTGAAGCTTTCTTT. Translation: CASSVDRGTEAFF.

The chain uses TRBV5-1 and TRBJ2-1, with D uncertain. CDR3 size: 15 residues. V shed 4 bases and J shed 0 bases, with 11 bases lying between them. Germline CDR1 reads SGHRS; CDR2 reads YFSETQ. CDR3 sequence reads: CASSPLAGSYNEQFF. As DNA, the CDR3 is TGCGCCAGCAGCCCCCTGGCAGGCTCCTACAATGAGCAGTTCTTC.

The chain has TRBV4-3 and TRBJ2-7; D not resolved. The CDR3 loop spans 14 amino acids. Trimming stripped 0 bases from V and 1 base from J, with 7 bases between. Germline V gene lookup returns CDR1 LGHNA and CDR2 YSLEER. CDR3 nucleotide sequence: TGCGCCAGCAGCCAAGATCTTTCGTCCTACGAGCAGTACTTC. Its protein is CASSQDLSSYEQYF.

The chain recombines TRBV28 with TRBJ2-4; 7 positions agree with TRBD1. CDR1 is MDHEN, CDR2 SYDVKM, per germline. CDR3 length equals 15 residues. V was clipped by 9 bases and J by 6 bases; unmatched bases: 14. CDR3 nucleotides: TGTGCCAGTCTGCACAGGGGATACGTCGGAAACATTCAGTACTTC. It yields the protein CASLHRGYVGNIQYF. Using reference TRBV28 and TRBJ2-4 for the parts outside the CDR3, the full variable domain is DVKVTQSSRYLVKRTGEKVFLECVQDMDHENMFWYRQDPGLGLRLIYFSYDVKMKEKGDIPEGYSVSREKKERFSLILESASTNQTSMYLCASLHRGYVGNIQYFGAGTRLSVL.

This chain uses TRBV5-4 with TRBJ1-5; D is ambiguous. This CDR3 has 13 residues. Per germline, CDR1 SGHNT and CDR2 YYREEE (reference sequence). The V end lost 7 bases, the J end lost 9 bases, and 17 bases lay between the germline ends. CDR3: CASFGVRVGPQHF. CDR3 nucleotide sequence: TGTGCCAGCTTTGGGGTGAGGGTCGGGCCCCAGCATTTT.

The rearrangement joins TRBV5-1 to TRBJ2-1, with D perhaps matching TRBD2 (6 bases). With 0 bases removed from V and 9 bases from J, the gap between germline ends came to 22 bases. Germline V CDR1 and CDR2: SGHRS, YFSETQ. This CDR3 spans 17 amino acids. The CDR3 here is CASSLAGTSRSLSEQFF. The CDR3 DNA reads as TGCGCCAGCAGCTTGGCAGGTACTAGCAGGAGCCTTAGTGAGCAGTTCTTC.

The rearrangement joins TRBV5-1 to TRBJ1-4; maybe TRBD1 (6 bases). Germline V gives CDR1 SGHRS, CDR2 YFSETQ. Trimming removed 4 bases at V and 8 bases at J, with 21 bases between. The CDR3 loop spans 16 amino acids. The CDR3 is CASSQGGGYAREKLFF. CDR3 DNA sequence: TGCGCCAGCAGCCAGGGAGGGGGGTACGCCCGCGAAAAACTGTTTTTT.

The chain carries TRBV7-2 and TRBJ2-7, with D perhaps matching TRBD2 (6 bases). Trimming took 5 bases from V and 4 from J, leaving 12 bases between them. The CDR3 contains 13 residues. The germline V gene encodes CDR1 SGHTA and CDR2 FQGNSA. In DNA, the CDR3 is TGTGCCAGCAGCCCCGGGAGAAGTTACGAGCAGTACTTC. Amino acid sequence: CASSPGRSYEQYF.

Only one count was recorded for this clone. The genes are TRBV7-8 and TRBJ2-5; 8 nucleotides agree with TRBD2. Unmatched junction bases numbered 6, after V lost 7 bases and J lost 2 bases. The germline V gene has CDR1 SGHVS and CDR2 FQNEAQ. The CDR3 covers 14 residues. CDR3 coding DNA: TGTGCCAGCACTCCGGGGGGGGAGCAAGAGACCCAGTACTTC. Its translation is CASTPGGEQETQYF.

The chain employs TRBV7-3 and TRBJ2-1; D unresolved. Trimming took off 2 bases at V and 9 bases at J, with 11 bases between the two ends. Germline V lookup: CDR1 SGHTA, CDR2 FQGTGA. This CDR3 region has 13 residues. The CDR3 DNA is TGTGCCAGCAGCTTATGGCTAGATGGTGAGCAGTTCTTC. Translation: CASSLWLDGEQFF.

As concerns this clone: Germline and junction disagree at one end, which may indicate a read error. The J gene is TRBJ1-1, the V gene TRBV19; TRBD1 matches at 9 bases. From germline, CDR1 is LNHDA and CDR2 SQIVND (reference sequence). CDR3 length: 14 amino acids. The chain's CDR3 is CATRTGDMNAEAFF. The CDR3 nucleotides are TGTGCCACTAGGACAGGGGACATGAACGCTGAAGCTTTCTTT.

The genes are TRBV5-1 and TRBJ1-2, with 8 positions matching TRBD1. The V gene end was trimmed by 0 bases and the J gene end by 5 bases; junction bases not matched to a gene: 6. This CDR3 comprises 15 residues. Germline V gives CDR1 SGHRS, CDR2 YFSETQ. In DNA, the CDR3 is TGCGCCAGCAGCTTGGCTGCAGGGGGCCGGTATGGCTACACCTTC. It translates to CASSLAAGGRYGYTF.

The chain is built from TRBV19 and TRBJ1-2; 12 bases agree with TRBD1. After removal of 7 bases from V and 7 bases from J, the junction contained 10 bases not matched to a gene. The V gene's germline CDR1 is LNHDA and CDR2 SQIVND (reference sequence). CDR3 size: 15 residues. This chain's CDR3 is CASTIGTGGVSGYTF. The CDR3 DNA sequence: TGTGCCAGTACCATAGGGACAGGGGGCGTTAGTGGCTACACCTTC.

Here the CDR3 reads CASAEYSNQPQHF. The CDR3 DNA reads as TGTGCCAGCGCGGAGTATAGCAATCAGCCCCAGCATTTT. The V and J genes are TRBV6-5 and TRBJ1-5; D gene unclear. This CDR3 has 13 amino acids. Trimming left V 8 bases short and J 0 bases short, with 8 bases between. CDR1 and CDR2 from the germline V gene are MNHEY and SVGAGI.

The genes are TRBV2 and TRBJ2-7, with TRBD1 matching over 12 bases. The CDR3 sequence is 15 residues long. CDR1 is SNHLY and CDR2 is FYNNEI in the germline V gene. Unmatched junction bases numbered 7, after V lost 3 bases and J lost 7 bases. CDR3 sequence (DNA): TGTGCCAGCAGTGAGGCGGGACAGGGGGCGCGGGAGCAGTACTTC. This encodes CASSEAGQGAREQYF.

CDR3 nucleotide sequence: TGCAGTGCCAGACAGGACACTGAAGCTTTCTTT. It encodes CSARQDTEAFF. The chain links TRBV20-1 to TRBJ1-1, with D possibly TRBD1 on 6 matching bases. This CDR3 region has 11 residues. In germline, CDR1 is DFQATT, CDR2 SNEGSKA (reference sequence). Trimming stripped 6 bases from V and 3 bases from J, with 8 bases between.

The chain joins TRBV6-4 to TRBJ1-2; 9 positions agree with TRBD1. The CDR3 totals 15 residues. V gave up 0 bases and J gave up 7 bases; unmatched junction bases: 6. CDR1 MRHNA and CDR2 SNTAGT come from the germline V gene. CDR3: CASSDSGTGFGGYTF. Here the CDR3 DNA reads TGTGCCAGCAGTGACTCCGGGACAGGGTTTGGTGGCTACACCTTC.

The V call is TRBV15, the J call TRBJ2-5; perhaps TRBD2 as D (6 bases). The closer fit of TRBJ2-7 to the DNA end suggests the J call may be wrong. This CDR3 contains 17 residues. Per germline, CDR1 LNHNV and CDR2 YYDKDF (reference sequence). The CDR3 loop reads CATSSEEGGSKRDEQYF. Written as DNA, the CDR3 is TGTGCCACCAGCAGCGAGGAGGGAGGCTCTAAAAGGGACGAGCAGTACTTC.

The rearrangement uses TRBV5-4 and TRBJ2-5; 11 bases line up with TRBD2. This CDR3 is built from 14 residues. J gave up 2 bases and V 4 bases, and 1 base lay outside the gene matches. In germline, CDR1 is SGHNT, CDR2 YYREEE (reference sequence). CDR3 DNA: TGTGCCAGCAGCATAGCGGGAGGGCAAGAGACCCAGTACTTC. It encodes CASSIAGGQETQYF.

This sequence joins TRBV4-1 and TRBJ2-7, with 9 bases lining up with TRBD1. The length of the CDR3 is 17 residues. The junction had 10 bases not matched to a gene; V was cut back by 4 bases and J by 0 bases. Germline V gives CDR1 MGHRA, CDR2 YSYEKL. The CDR3 loop reads CASSLGPTGGFSYEQYF. The CDR3 DNA sequence: TGCGCCAGCAGCCTAGGACCGACAGGGGGTTTCTCCTACGAGCAGTACTTC.